This T cell receptor beta chain was captured by sequencing in a study of blood T cell repertoires in COVID-19. Overall study: Acute and convalescent COVID-19 specimens originated in the United States, Italy and Spain. The cDNA or gDNA used as material had been derived from T cells, B-cell-depleted T cells, or PBMCs.

Trimming cost V 0 bases and J 5 bases; bases outside gene matches: 8. The CDR3 is 15 residues long. Germline values: CDR1 SGHKS, CDR2 YYEKEE (reference sequence). In the study's own analysis: From reference gene primer amplification, estimates of nucleated cell counts were derived. TCRdb's table, derived via immunoSEQ multiplex PCR, lists solely in-frame clones and lacks some. V, J and clone size are those of that table, while D and trimming were read from the DNA. The sample includes some 100,000 clones, 80% to 95% seen only once; the top ten take more than 0.85%. The chain links TRBV5-5 to TRBJ2-7; 7 nucleotides match TRBD1. Material: peripheral blood. The TCR originated in a man aged 55 to 70 with acute or convalescent COVID-19. In DNA, the CDR3 is TGTGCCAGCAGCTTGGTTCTCCAGGGACAGAACGAGCAGTACTTC. Translated: CASSLVLQGQNEQYF.